The clone carrying this TCR beta chain was counted ten times or more. The antigen is unknown. Time point meaning: newly diagnosed GD, antithyroid drugs for less than 3 months. RNA extracted from PBMCs served as the sequencing template. The sample belongs to a study of regulatory T cells in long-lasting Graves disease. Sequencing libraries for TCR beta were prepared with iRepertoire HTBI primers and Arm-PCR of CDR3 regions. TCRdb called the multiplex PCR reads again in MiXCR, with one record for every CDR3 protein. The sample has just over 600,000 distinct CDR3 sequences; approximately 15% are singletons. Notes on the study in general: Favored usage of TRBV28, TRBJ1-2 and TRBJ2-5 was recorded in persistent disease.

The CDR3 is 13 amino acids. V shed 4 bases and J shed 4 bases, with 10 bases lying between them. In germline, CDR1 is MGHDK, CDR2 SYGVNS. The same data also went into a second study, on T cells in Graves' hyperthyroidism and ophthalmopathy. As that study records: Pregnant or lactating patients were excluded, as were those with uncontrolled infection or other autoimmune disease. With the HTBI primer set, the TCR CDR3 went through a first round of RT-PCR.

The rearrangement uses TRBV25-1 and TRBJ1-1; D ambiguous. This receptor was identified in a woman aged 25 to 39 with Graves disease. The source material was peripheral blood mononuclear cells (PBMCs), sampled at new diagnosis, from a patient treated with antithyroid drugs. The CDR3 loop reads CASSGTTSTEAFF. The CDR3 DNA reads TGTGCCAGCAGTGGGACGACCAGCACTGAAGCTTTCTTT.